This entry lists 17 T cell receptor beta chains sequenced from one sample in a study of T cell responses to AZD1222 COVID-19 vaccine. Profiled with immunoSEQ multiplex PCR; TCRdb holds only in-frame clones, not every one. In the table there are some 190,000 clones, about 95% of which are singletons. Specimen: peripheral blood, collected 28 days after the second dose of the MenACWY control vaccine. The receptors come from an adult who received the MenACWY meningococcal vaccine as a control.

The V and J genes are TRBV7-3 and TRBJ2-2; 9 bases align to TRBD1. V was clipped by 2 bases and J by 0 bases; unmatched bases: 4. The CDR3 contains 17 residues. The germline V gene has CDR1 SGHTA and CDR2 FQGTGA. CDR3 bases: TGTGCCAGCAGCTTATTCGGGACAGGGTCGAACACCGGGGAGCTGTTTTTT. Residues: CASSLFGTGSNTGELFF.

V and J are TRBV7-3 and TRBJ2-3, with TRBD1 as a possible D gene (6 bases). Between the trimmed V and J ends, which lost 6 bases and 3 bases, there was a span of 16 bases. CDR1 is SGHTA, CDR2 FQGTGA, per germline. CDR3 size: 15 residues. CDR3 region: CASSSFGTPTDTQYF. The CDR3 coding sequence is TGTGCCAGCAGTTCGTTCGGGACACCTACAGATACGCAGTATTTT. Variable domain in full (rest from reference TRBV7-3 and TRBJ2-3): GAGVSQTPSNKVTEKGKYVELRCDPISGHTALYWYRQSLGQGPEFLIYFQGTGAADDSGLPNDRFFAVRPEGSVSTLKIQRTERGDSAVYLCASSSFGTPTDTQYFGPGTRLTVL.

V usage is TRBV30 and J usage is TRBJ1-6; possibly TRBD1 for D (5 bases). Germline assignment: CDR1 GTSNPN and CDR2 SVGIG (reference sequence). V was trimmed by 2 bases and J by 8 bases, leaving 10 bases between them. This CDR3 is built from 13 residues. The CDR3 loop reads CAWSPTGDSPLHF. Here the CDR3 DNA reads TGTGCCTGGAGTCCGACGGGGGATTCACCCCTCCACTTT.

The chain employs TRBV4-1 and TRBJ1-2; a possible D gene is TRBD1 (5 bases). V lost 0 bases and J lost 4, with 12 bases in between. CDR3 length equals 15 residues. The germline V gene has CDR1 MGHRA and CDR2 YSYEKL. The CDR3 reads CASSQDPTGPYGYTF. CDR3 sequence (DNA): TGCGCCAGCAGCCAAGATCCCACAGGTCCCTATGGCTACACCTTC.

The chain uses TRBV7-9 and TRBJ1-3; D ambiguous. V gave up 7 bases and J gave up 0 bases, with 13 bases separating them. The CDR3 loop spans 15 amino acids. Germline CDR1 is SEHNR and CDR2 is FQNEAQ (reference sequence). CDR3 coding DNA: TGTGCCAGCACCCCGACCAGGCCCTCTGGAAACACCATATATTTT. Translation: CASTPTRPSGNTIYF.

The genes are TRBV7-3 and TRBJ1-6, with D maybe TRBD1 (5 bases). The CDR3 runs to 15 residues. V was pared by 0 bases and J by 10 bases, with 13 bases between. Per the germline V gene, CDR1 is SGHTA and CDR2 is FQGTGA. Here the CDR3 DNA reads TGTGCCAGCAGCTTAACCGGCAGGGATGAGTCACCCCTCCACTTT. Amino acids: CASSLTGRDESPLHF. The full variable domain, rest sourced from reference TRBV7-3 and TRBJ1-6, is GAGVSQTPSNKVTEKGKYVELRCDPISGHTALYWYRQSLGQGPEFLIYFQGTGAADDSGLPNDRFFAVRPEGSVSTLKIQRTERGDSAVYLCASSLTGRDESPLHFGNGTRLTVT.

This chain links TRBV7-3 with TRBJ2-1, with D hard to call. The germline gives CDR1 SGHTA, CDR2 FQGTGA. V was cut by 1 base and J by 2 bases, with 6 bases left in between. The CDR3 consists of 14 residues. The CDR3 DNA reads TGTGCCAGCAGCTTAATTGGTCCCTACAATGAGCAGTTCTTC. Amino acids: CASSLIGPYNEQFF. Full variable domain (rest looked up from reference TRBV7-3 and TRBJ2-1): GAGVSQTPSNKVTEKGKYVELRCDPISGHTALYWYRQSLGQGPEFLIYFQGTGAADDSGLPNDRFFAVRPEGSVSTLKIQRTERGDSAVYLCASSLIGPYNEQFFGPGTRLTVL.

This chain connects TRBV13 to TRBJ1-1; no clear D. Germline loops: CDR1 PRHDT, CDR2 FYEKMQ (reference sequence). The V gene lost 0 bases and the J gene lost 3 bases, with 8 bases spanning the gap. There are 14 residues in the CDR3. The CDR3 sequence is CASSLGLGYTEAFF. CDR3 in DNA: TGTGCCAGCAGCTTAGGGCTCGGGTACACTGAAGCTTTCTTT.

This sequence joins TRBV29-1 and TRBJ1-2; D unclear. V lost 0 bases and J 5 bases, leaving 31 bases between the germline ends. The germline CDR1 and CDR2 sequences are SQVTM and ANQGSEA. CDR3 length: 20 amino acids. The CDR3 region has the DNA TGCAGCGTTGAAGATCGGCAGGAAAACGACCACCCCACCCCTGGATATGGCTACACCTTC. Protein sequence: CSVEDRQENDHPTPGYGYTF.

The rearrangement joins TRBV5-4 to TRBJ2-3, with TRBD2 matching over 11 bases. J was trimmed by 1 base and V by 5 bases; bases with no gene match: 9. In germline, CDR1 is SGHNT, CDR2 YYREEE (reference sequence). The CDR3 extends over 17 amino acids. The CDR3 loop is CASRAEMGLAGTDTQYF. CDR3 coding DNA: TGTGCCAGCAGGGCAGAGATGGGACTAGCGGGCACAGATACGCAGTATTTT.

The chain combines TRBV20-1 with TRBJ2-7, with a tentative D call TRBD2 (6 bases). Per germline, CDR1 DFQATT and CDR2 SNEGSKA (reference sequence). The V end was cut by 6 bases, the J end by 3 bases, with 18 bases between. CDR3 length: 14 amino acids. Written as DNA, the CDR3 is TGCAGTGCGAGTGGGTCGGCGGGACTCTACGAGCAGTACTTC. Translating gives CSASGSAGLYEQYF.

This clone was counted once. The rearrangement uses TRBV3-1 (or the pseudogene TRBV3-2) and TRBJ2-1; D gene ambiguous. In germline, CDR1 is LGHDT, CDR2 YNNKEL (reference sequence). V gave up 3 bases and J gave up 5 bases, with 8 bases separating them. This CDR3 contains 13 residues. As DNA, the CDR3 is TGTGCCAGCAGCCACCTATACAACAATGAGCAGTTCTTC. It is translated as CASSHLYNNEQFF.

This chain links TRBV14 with TRBJ2-7; TRBD1 aligns across 8 bases. The CDR3 consists of 14 residues. Trimming took 0 bases from V and 4 from J; bases not matched to a gene: 2. The germline V gene encodes CDR1 SGHDN and CDR2 FVKESK. The CDR3 bases are TGTGCCAGCAGCCAAGAGACAGGGGAGTACGAGCAGTACTTC. It specifies CASSQETGEYEQYF.

This chain links TRBV7-9 with TRBJ1-3; tentatively, D is TRBD1 (5 bases). This CDR3 is built from 14 residues. Germline lookup yields CDR1 SEHNR and CDR2 FQNEAQ (reference sequence). V was clipped by 2 bases and J by 0 bases, with 5 bases between them. CDR3 coding DNA: TGTGCCAGCAGCTTAAGGGGCTCTGGAAACACCATATATTTT. Protein sequence: CASSLRGSGNTIYF.

The rearrangement joins TRBV6-1 to TRBJ2-7; 9 nucleotides match TRBD1. The CDR3 length is 16 residues. Germline CDR1 reads MNHNS; CDR2 reads SASEGT. V dropped 4 bases and J dropped 2; count of bases not matched to a gene: 9. CDR3 in amino acids: CASSVGETGGTYEQYF. CDR3 DNA: TGTGCCAGCAGTGTTGGTGAGACAGGGGGGACCTACGAGCAGTACTTC.

The table lists this clone with a count of one. The chain combines TRBV29-1 with TRBJ1-1; 7 positions match TRBD1. The CDR3 has 14 residues. The V and J ends lost 4 bases and 3 bases, in that order; junction bases with no gene match: 8. Germline values: CDR1 SQVTM, CDR2 ANQGSEA. The CDR3 bases are TGCAGCGTTGTAGGGGGCGGTGGGTACACTGAAGCTTTCTTT. This codes for CSVVGGGGYTEAFF.

The V gene is TRBV6-6, the J gene TRBJ1-2; no firm D call. CDR3 length equals 13 residues. Looked up from germline, CDR1 is MNHNY and CDR2 is SVGAGI (reference sequence). With 2 bases removed from V and 4 bases from J, the gap between germline ends came to 8 bases. CDR3 in amino acids: CASSYEPIYGYTF. In DNA form, the CDR3 reads TGTGCCAGCAGTTACGAACCGATCTATGGCTACACCTTC.